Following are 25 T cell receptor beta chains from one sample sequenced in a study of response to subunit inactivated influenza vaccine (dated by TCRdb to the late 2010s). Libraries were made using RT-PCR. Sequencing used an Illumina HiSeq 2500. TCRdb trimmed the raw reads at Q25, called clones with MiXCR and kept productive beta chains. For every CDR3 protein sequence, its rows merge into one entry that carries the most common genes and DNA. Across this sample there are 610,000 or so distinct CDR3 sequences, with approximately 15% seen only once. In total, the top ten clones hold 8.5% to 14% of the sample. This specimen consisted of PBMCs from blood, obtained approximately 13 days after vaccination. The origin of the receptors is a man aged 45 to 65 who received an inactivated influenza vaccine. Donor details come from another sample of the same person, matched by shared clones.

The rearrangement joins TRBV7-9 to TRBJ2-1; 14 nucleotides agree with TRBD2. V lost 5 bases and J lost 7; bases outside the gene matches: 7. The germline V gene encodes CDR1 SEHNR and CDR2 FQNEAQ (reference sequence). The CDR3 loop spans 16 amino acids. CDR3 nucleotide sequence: TGTGCCAGCAGCCCGATAGGACTAGCGGGAGGTAATGAGCAGTTCTTC. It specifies CASSPIGLAGGNEQFF.

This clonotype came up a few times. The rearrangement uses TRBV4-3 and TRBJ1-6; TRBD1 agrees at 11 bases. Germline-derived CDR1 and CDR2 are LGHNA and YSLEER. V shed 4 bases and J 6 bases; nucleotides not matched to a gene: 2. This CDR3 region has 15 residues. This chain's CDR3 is CASSLGTGGNSPLHF. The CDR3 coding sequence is TGCGCCAGCAGCCTGGGGACAGGGGGTAATTCACCCCTCCACTTT.

The CDR3 spells CAINRRSTGELFF. The CDR3 DNA reads TGTGCCATCAATAGGAGGAGCACCGGGGAGCTGTTTTTT. The chain employs TRBV6-2 or TRBV6-3 and TRBJ2-2; weak D call: TRBD2 (5 bases). Germline CDR1 reads MNHEY; CDR2 reads SVGEGT. The CDR3 sequence is 13 residues long. Trimming took off 10 bases at V and 4 bases at J, with 13 bases between the two ends.

The CDR3 region has the DNA TGCAGTGCAAATAGCGGGAGGAAGAACAATGAGCAGTTCTTC. It specifies CSANSGRKNNEQFF. The chain uses TRBV20-1 and TRBJ2-1; 10 positions match TRBD2. The CDR3 has 14 amino acids. Germline CDR1 DFQATT, CDR2 SNEGSKA (reference sequence). Trimming removed 6 bases from V and 5 bases from J; junction bases left unmatched: 7.

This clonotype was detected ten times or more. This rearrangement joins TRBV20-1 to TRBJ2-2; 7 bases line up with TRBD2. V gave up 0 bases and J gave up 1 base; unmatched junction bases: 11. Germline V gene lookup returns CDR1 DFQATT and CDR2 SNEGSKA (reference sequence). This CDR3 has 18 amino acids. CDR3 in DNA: TGCAGTGCTAGAGAGCGCCCGGGGCTAGCGGAGAACACCGGGGAGCTGTTTTTT. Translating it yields CSARERPGLAENTGELFF.

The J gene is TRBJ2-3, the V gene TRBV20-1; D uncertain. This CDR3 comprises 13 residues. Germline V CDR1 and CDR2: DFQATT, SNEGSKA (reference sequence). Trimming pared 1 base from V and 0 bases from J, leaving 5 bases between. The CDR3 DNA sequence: TGCAGTGCTAGAGTGCCCAGCACAGATACGCAGTATTTT. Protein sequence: CSARVPSTDTQYF.

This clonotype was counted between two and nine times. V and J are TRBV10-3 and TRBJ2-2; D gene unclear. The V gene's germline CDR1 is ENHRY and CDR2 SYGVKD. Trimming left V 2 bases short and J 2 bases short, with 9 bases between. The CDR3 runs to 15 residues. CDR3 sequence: CAISEGSGNTGELFF. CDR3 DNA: TGTGCCATCAGTGAGGGTTCGGGTAACACCGGGGAGCTGTTTTTT.

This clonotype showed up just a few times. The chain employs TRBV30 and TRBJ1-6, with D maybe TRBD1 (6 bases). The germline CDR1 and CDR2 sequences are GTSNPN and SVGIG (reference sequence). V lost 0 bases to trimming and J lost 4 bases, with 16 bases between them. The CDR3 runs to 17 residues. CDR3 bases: TGTGCCTGGAGTGTACCCAGGGGTCGAGGTTATAATTCACCCCTCCACTTT. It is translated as CAWSVPRGRGYNSPLHF.

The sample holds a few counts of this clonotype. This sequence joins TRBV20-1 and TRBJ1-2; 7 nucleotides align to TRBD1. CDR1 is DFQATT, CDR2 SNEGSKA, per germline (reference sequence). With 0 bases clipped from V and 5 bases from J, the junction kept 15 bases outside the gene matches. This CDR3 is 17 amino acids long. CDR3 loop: CSARDLRSPGQLYGYTF. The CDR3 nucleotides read TGCAGTGCTAGAGATCTACGGTCCCCGGGACAGTTATATGGCTACACCTTC.

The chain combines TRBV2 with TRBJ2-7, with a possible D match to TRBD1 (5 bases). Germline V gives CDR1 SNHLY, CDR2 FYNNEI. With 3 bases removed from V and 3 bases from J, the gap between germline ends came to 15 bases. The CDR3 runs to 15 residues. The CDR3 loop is CASSEASAGNYEQYF. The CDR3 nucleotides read TGTGCCAGCAGTGAGGCCTCGGCAGGGAACTACGAGCAGTACTTC.

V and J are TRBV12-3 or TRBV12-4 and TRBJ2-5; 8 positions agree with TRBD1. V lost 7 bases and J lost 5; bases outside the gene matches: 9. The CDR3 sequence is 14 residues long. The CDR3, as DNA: TGTGCCAGCACCGGCCCAGGGGGCGATGAGACCCAGTACTTC. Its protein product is CASTGPGGDETQYF.

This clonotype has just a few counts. The CDR3 DNA reads as TGTGCCAGCAGCCTGACAGGTCAGAACACTGAAGCTTTCTTT. As protein: CASSLTGQNTEAFF. The rearrangement joins TRBV12-3 or TRBV12-4 to TRBJ1-1; a weak D match, TRBD1 (6 bases). The CDR3 sequence is 14 residues long. Trimming cost V 6 bases and J 1 base, with 12 bases left between them.

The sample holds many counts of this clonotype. CDR3 bases: TGTGCCAGCAGTCAAAGTCGGAATCAGCCCCAGCATTTT. Translating gives CASSQSRNQPQHF. This chain joins TRBV6-2 or TRBV6-3 and TRBJ1-5; D ambiguous. The CDR3 runs to 13 residues. The ends were cut back, 5 bases at V and 4 bases at J, with 9 bases in the middle. CDR1 MNHEY and CDR2 SVGEGT come from the germline V gene.

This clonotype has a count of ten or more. This CDR3 reads CASSPPGLYEQYF. DNA for the CDR3: TGTGCCAGCAGTCCGCCGGGGCTCTACGAGCAGTACTTC. The genes are TRBV28 and TRBJ2-7, with D perhaps being TRBD1 or TRBD2 (5 bases each). With 5 bases removed from V and 3 bases from J, the gap between germline ends came to 11 bases. Per the germline V gene, CDR1 is MDHEN and CDR2 is SYDVKM. This CDR3 spans 13 amino acids.

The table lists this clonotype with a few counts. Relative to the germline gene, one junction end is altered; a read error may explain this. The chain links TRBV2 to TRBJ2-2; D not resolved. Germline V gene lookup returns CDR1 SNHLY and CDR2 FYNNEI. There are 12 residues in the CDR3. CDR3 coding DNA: TGTGCCAGCAGTGAGAACGCCGGGGAGCTGTTTTTT. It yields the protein CASSENAGELFF.

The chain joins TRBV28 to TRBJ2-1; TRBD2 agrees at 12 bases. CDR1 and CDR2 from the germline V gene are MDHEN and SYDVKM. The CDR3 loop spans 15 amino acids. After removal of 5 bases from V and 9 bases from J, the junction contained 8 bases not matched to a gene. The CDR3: CASSLAGGTWGEQFF. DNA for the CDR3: TGTGCCAGCAGTCTAGCGGGGGGGACATGGGGTGAGCAGTTCTTC.

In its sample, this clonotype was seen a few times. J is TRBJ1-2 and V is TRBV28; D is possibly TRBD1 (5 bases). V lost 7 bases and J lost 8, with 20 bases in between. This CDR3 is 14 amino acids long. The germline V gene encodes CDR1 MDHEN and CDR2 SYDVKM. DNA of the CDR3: TGTGCCAGCAAGTATGGCTATTGGGGCTTCGGCTACACCTTC. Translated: CASKYGYWGFGYTF.

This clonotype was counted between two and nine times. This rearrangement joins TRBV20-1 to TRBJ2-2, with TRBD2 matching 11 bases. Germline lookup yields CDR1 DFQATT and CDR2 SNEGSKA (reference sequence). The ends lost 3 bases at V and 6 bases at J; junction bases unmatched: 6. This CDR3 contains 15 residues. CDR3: CSASRSGRAPGELFF. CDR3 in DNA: TGCAGTGCTAGTCGTAGCGGGAGGGCCCCCGGGGAGCTGTTTTTT.

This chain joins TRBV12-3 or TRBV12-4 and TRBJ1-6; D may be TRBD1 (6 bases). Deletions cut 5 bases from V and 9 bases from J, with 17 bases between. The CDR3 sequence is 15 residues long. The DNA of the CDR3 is TGTGCCAGCAGTACTCCGGGACACGGGAGTTCACCCCTCCACTTT. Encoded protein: CASSTPGHGSSPLHF.

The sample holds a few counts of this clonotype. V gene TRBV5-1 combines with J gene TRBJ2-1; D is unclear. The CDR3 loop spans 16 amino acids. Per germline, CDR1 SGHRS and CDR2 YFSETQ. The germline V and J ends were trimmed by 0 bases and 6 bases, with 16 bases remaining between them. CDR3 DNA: TGCGCCAGCAGCTTGGGCCTCTCAATCGACGGCAATGAGCAGTTCTTC. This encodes CASSLGLSIDGNEQFF.

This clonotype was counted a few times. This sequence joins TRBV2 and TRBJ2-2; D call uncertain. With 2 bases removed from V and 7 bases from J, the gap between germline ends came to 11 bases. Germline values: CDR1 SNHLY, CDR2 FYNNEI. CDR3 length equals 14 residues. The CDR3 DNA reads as TGTGCCAGCAGTGAATGGGTTTCCGGCGGGGAGCTGTTTTTT. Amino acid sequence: CASSEWVSGGELFF. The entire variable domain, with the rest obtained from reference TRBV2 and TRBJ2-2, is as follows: EPEVTQTPSHQVTQMGQEVILRCVPISNHLYFYWYRQILGQKVEFLVSFYNNEISEKSEIFDDQFSVERPDGSNFTLKIRSTKLEDSAMYFCASSEWVSGGELFFGEGSRLTVL.

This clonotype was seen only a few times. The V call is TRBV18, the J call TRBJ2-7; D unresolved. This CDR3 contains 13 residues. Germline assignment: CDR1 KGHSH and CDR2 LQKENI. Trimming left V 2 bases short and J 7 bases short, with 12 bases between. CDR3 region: CASSPAPLDEQYF. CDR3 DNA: TGTGCCAGCTCACCAGCCCCGTTGGATGAGCAGTACTTC.

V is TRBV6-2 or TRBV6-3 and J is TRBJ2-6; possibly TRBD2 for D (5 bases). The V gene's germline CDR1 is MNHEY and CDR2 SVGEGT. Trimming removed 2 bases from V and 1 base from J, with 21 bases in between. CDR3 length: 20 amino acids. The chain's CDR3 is CASSYLGERVRVSGANVLTF. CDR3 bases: TGTGCCAGCAGTTACCTTGGTGAGAGGGTTCGAGTTTCTGGGGCCAACGTCCTGACTTTC.

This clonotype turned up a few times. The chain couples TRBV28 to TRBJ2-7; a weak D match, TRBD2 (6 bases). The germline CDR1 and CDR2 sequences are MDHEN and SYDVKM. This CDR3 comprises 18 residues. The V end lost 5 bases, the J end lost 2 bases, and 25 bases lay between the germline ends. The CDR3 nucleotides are TGTGCCAGCAGTCACCTGGACCAGGTGGGTCGCGGGACCTACGAGCAGTACTTC. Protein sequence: CASSHLDQVGRGTYEQYF.

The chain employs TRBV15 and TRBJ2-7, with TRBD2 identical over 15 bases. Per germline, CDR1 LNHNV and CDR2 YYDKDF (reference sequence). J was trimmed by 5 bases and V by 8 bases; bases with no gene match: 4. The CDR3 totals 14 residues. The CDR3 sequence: CATGTSGRIHEQYF. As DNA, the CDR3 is TGTGCCACCGGGACTAGCGGGAGGATCCACGAGCAGTACTTC.